These T cell receptor beta chains were read from a single sample in a study of CD4+ T cells in melanoma. Only in-frame clones appear in the TCRdb table, and some are missing; sequencing was by immunoSEQ multiplex PCR. This sample yields about 110,000 clones, of which about 92% are seen a single time; 3.3% belongs to the top ten. Sequencing input: peripheral blood. These receptors were taken from a human donor with melanoma. Both conserved end residues are part of each CDR3. The D gene is left open where the match is weak. Expanded clones are given a class, and other clones once, few, many or no size at all.

d_gene,abundance,v_gene,j_gene,CDR3aa,CDR3nt
TRBD2,.,TRBV5-1,TRBJ2-1,CASSQGLAGPSSYNEQFF,TGCGCCAGCAGCCAAGGACTAGCGGGTCCTAGCTCCTACAATGAGCAGTTCTTC
.,.,TRBV20-1,TRBJ2-7,CSAKTSYEQYF,TGCAGTGCGAAAACATCCTACGAGCAGTACTTC
.,.,TRBV5-1,TRBJ2-3,CASSFQGGGDTQYF,TGCGCCAGCAGCTTCCAGGGGGGTGGCGATACGCAGTATTTT
TRBD2,.,TRBV7-9,TRBJ2-7,CASSLNGERGEQYF,TGTGCCAGCAGCTTAAATGGGGAGCGGGGGGAGCAGTACTTC
.,.,TRBV4-1,TRBJ1-3,CASSQVLGGNTIYF,TGCGCCAGCAGCCAAGTTCTTGGGGGAAACACCATATATTTT
.,.,TRBV5-1,TRBJ2-3,CASSFTGVSTDTQYF,TGCGCCAGCAGCTTCACGGGAGTGAGCACAGATACGCAGTATTTT
.,.,TRBV28,TRBJ2-5,CASSLQETQYF,TGTGCCAGCAGTTTGCAAGAGACCCAGTACTTC
.,.,TRBV18,TRBJ2-7,CASSFAGGLYEQYF,TGTGCCAGCTCATTTGCCGGGGGGCTCTACGAGCAGTACTTC
.,.,TRBV5-6,TRBJ2-1,CASSFGTAYNEQFF,TGTGCCAGCAGCTTCGGGACTGCCTACAATGAGCAGTTCTTC
.,.,TRBV30,TRBJ2-7,CAWSVSGGTYEQYF,TGTGCCTGGAGTGTTAGTGGCGGCACCTACGAGCAGTACTTC
.,.,TRBV7-2,TRBJ2-3,CASSLLATNTDTQYF,TGTGCCAGCAGCCTTCTAGCGACCAACACAGATACGCAGTATTTT
TRBD2,.,TRBV5-5,TRBJ2-7,CASSLQLAGGGFHEQYF,TGTGCCAGCAGCTTACAGCTAGCGGGAGGTGGCTTTCACGAGCAGTACTTC
TRBD2,.,TRBV7-3,TRBJ2-3,CASSLMGLAGEADTQYF,TGTGCCAGCAGCTTAATGGGACTAGCGGGAGAGGCAGATACGCAGTATTTT
.,.,TRBV6-1,TRBJ1-5,CASTSRSNQPQHF,TGTGCCAGCACATCGCGGTCAAATCAGCCCCAGCATTTT
TRBD1,.,TRBV9,TRBJ1-5,CASSPRQGDQPQHF,TGTGCCAGCAGCCCGAGACAGGGAGATCAGCCCCAGCATTTT
TRBD1,.,TRBV29-1,TRBJ2-7,CSATGGTNEQYF,TGCAGCGCCACAGGGGGCACAAACGAGCAGTACTTC
.,.,TRBV4-2,TRBJ2-7,CASSDLSRPGASYEQYF,TGTGCCAGCAGCGACCTAAGTCGGCCAGGCGCCTCCTACGAGCAGTACTTC
TRBD2,.,TRBV5-1,TRBJ2-5,CASSLLSSGAQETQYF,TGCGCCAGCAGCTTGTTGTCTAGCGGGGCCCAAGAGACCCAGTACTTC
.,once,TRBV5-4,TRBJ2-2,CASSVRGRGTGELFF,TGTGCCAGCAGTGTGCGGGGTCGGGGCACCGGGGAGCTGTTTTTT
TRBD2,once,TRBV7-3,TRBJ2-5,CASSNRGGPQETQYF,TGTGCCAGCAGCAACCGCGGGGGGCCCCAAGAGACCCAGTACTTC
.,.,TRBV14,TRBJ2-3,CASSQERRSTDTQYF,TGTGCCAGCAGCCAAGAGCGGCGGAGCACAGATACGCAGTATTTT
.,once,TRBV30,TRBJ2-5,CAWNVGGPQETQYF,TGTGCCTGGAATGTGGGGGGGCCACAAGAGACCCAGTACTTC
.,.,TRBV7-2,TRBJ2-4,CASSLLGNIQYF,TGTGCCAGCAGCTTATTGGGAAACATTCAGTACTTC
TRBD1,.,TRBV7-8,TRBJ1-2,CASSLAGTGYGYTF,TGTGCCAGCAGCTTAGCAGGGACAGGGTATGGCTACACCTTC
.,.,TRBV5-6,TRBJ1-3,CASTFRTAGNTIYF,TGTGCCAGCACCTTCCGGACAGCCGGAAACACCATATATTTT
.,.,TRBV7-9,TRBJ1-4,CASSPLGPTNEKLFF,TGTGCCAGCAGCCCCCTGGGGCCAACTAATGAAAAACTGTTTTTT
.,.,TRBV7-2,TRBJ1-5,CASSPRANNQPQHF,TGTGCCAGCAGCCCCCGGGCTAACAATCAGCCCCAGCATTTT
.,.,TRBV23-1,TRBJ2-7,CASSPSTVSYEQYF,TGCGCCAGCAGTCCCTCTACAGTCTCCTACGAGCAGTACTTC
.,.,TRBV7-8,TRBJ2-7,CAPIAKSYEQYF,TGTGCCCCCATAGCCAAATCCTACGAGCAGTACTTC
TRBD1,.,TRBV4-1,TRBJ1-2,CASSQAGQGNYGYTF,TGCGCCAGCAGCCAAGCGGGACAGGGGAACTATGGCTACACCTTC
.,.,TRBV4-3,TRBJ1-2,CASSQGLRDYGYTF,TGCGCCAGCAGCCAAGGTCTCCGTGACTATGGCTACACCTTC
.,few,TRBV6-1,TRBJ1-1,CATPNEGNTEAFF,TGTGCCACCCCAAACGAGGGAAACACTGAAGCTTTCTTT
TRBD2,.,TRBV15,TRBJ2-7,CATSRRLALTYEQYF,TGTGCCACCAGCAGGAGACTAGCGCTTACCTACGAGCAGTACTTC
.,.,TRBV7-6,TRBJ2-3,CASKLSGGLDTQYF,TGTGCCTCCAAGCTTAGTGGGGGCCTAGATACGCAGTATTTT
.,once,TRBV7-2,TRBJ2-5,CASSLGTVRETQYF,TGTGCCAGCAGCTTAGGGACAGTAAGGGAGACCCAGTACTTC
.,.,TRBV10-3,TRBJ1-2,CATSDDRNYGYTF,TGTGCCACATCGGATGACAGGAACTATGGCTACACCTTC
.,.,TRBV10-1,TRBJ1-5,CASSRTDHSNQPQHF,TGCGCCAGCAGTCGGACAGACCATAGCAATCAGCCCCAGCATTTT
TRBD2,.,TRBV7-9,TRBJ2-5,CASSLLGGRADGEETQYF,TGTGCCAGCAGCTTATTGGGCGGGAGGGCCGATGGGGAAGAGACCCAGTACTTC